A selection of T cell receptor beta chains follows, all from one sample in a study of T cell responses to AZD1222 COVID-19 vaccine. Sequencing used immunoSEQ multiplex PCR; TCRdb keeps in-frame clones, though not all of them. This table holds about 110,000 clones, about 90% found once. This sample comprised peripheral blood, obtained on day 0 of AZD1222 vaccination. The receptor set was obtained from an adult in good health. The CDR3 runs from the conserved cysteine through the conserved F or W. A D gene is named only where the DNA matches it firmly. A clone size is listed for some rows: how often the clone was seen (once, few, many), or a class if it is expanded.

>.|.|TRBJ1-1|TRBV19
TGTGCCAGTAGTATGGGGCGCGGGGGGGACTTGAACACTGAAGCTTTCTTT
CASSMGRGGDLNTEAFF
>.|.|TRBJ2-4|TRBV28
TGTGCCAGCAGCGTTAGTGGGGGTCTAGCCAAAAACATTCAGTACTTC
CASSVSGGLAKNIQYF
>.|.|TRBJ1-1|TRBV3-1/TRBV3-2
TGTGCCAGCAGCCAAGAAAGGGGGAACACTGAAGCTTTCTTT
CASSQERGNTEAFF
>.|.|TRBJ1-5|TRBV3-1/TRBV3-2
TGTGCCAGCAGCCAAGATCCGGATCAGCCCCAGCATTTT
CASSQDPDQPQHF
>.|.|TRBJ2-1|TRBV3-1/TRBV3-2
TGTGCCAGCAGCTCCCGAGGCAGCAACAATGAGCAGTTCTTC
CASSSRGSNNEQFF
>.|.|TRBJ1-1|TRBV28
TGTGCCAGCAGTCCGGGGACGGCGGGGAACACTGAAGCTTTCTTT
CASSPGTAGNTEAFF
>.|once|TRBJ1-6|TRBV1
TGCACCAGCAGCCAAGAAGGGGGAGGGTCCTATAATTCACCCCTCCACTTT
CTSSQEGGGSYNSPLHF
>TRBD1|.|TRBJ1-5|TRBV19
TGTGCCAGCGGGGACAGTAGCAATCAGCCCCAGCATTTT
CASGDSSNQPQHF
>.|.|TRBJ1-5|TRBV28
TGTGCCAGCAGTTTAAATCAGAGCCCTTATAGCAATCAGCCCCAGCATTTT
CASSLNQSPYSNQPQHF
>TRBD1|.|TRBJ1-1|TRBV7-2
TGTGCCAGCAGCGCCGACAGGGGACGAAACACTGAAGCTTTCTTT
CASSADRGRNTEAFF
>.|.|TRBJ2-7|TRBV28
TGTGCCAGCAGTTTCCACAAGGGACCCAATAGGGAGCAGTACTTC
CASSFHKGPNREQYF
>.|.|TRBJ1-1|TRBV2
TGTGCCAGCGGTCGGACGGGGCCAGGAGAAGCTTTCTTT
CASGRTGPGEAFF
>.|.|TRBJ1-1|TRBV19
TGTGCCACCTACCCTCAAGGGCAGAGGGGCACTGAAGCTTTCTTT
CATYPQGQRGTEAFF
>.|.|TRBJ2-6|TRBV27
TGTGCCAGCAGTCAGCTACAGGGTTTGGTAGTTTCTGGGGCCAACGTCCTGACTTTC
CASSQLQGLVVSGANVLTF
>TRBD1|few|TRBJ1-5|TRBV7-8
TGTGCCAGCAGCGGAAGACAGGGAAGCAATCAGCCCCAGCATTTT
CASSGRQGSNQPQHF
>TRBD2|few|TRBJ2-1|TRBV4-1
TGCGCCAGCAGCCAACTAGCGGGCCCTTACAATGAGCAGTTCTTC
CASSQLAGPYNEQFF
>.|few|TRBJ2-5|TRBV19
TGTGCCAGTAGTATCCGACCGGCGTACCAAGAGACCCAGTACTTC
CASSIRPAYQETQYF
>TRBD2|.|TRBJ2-1|TRBV5-1
TGCGCCAGCAGCCCCGAGGGGCTAGCGGGAGCGACTAGGGGATGGAGGGGGCAGTTCTTC
CASSPEGLAGATRGWRGQFF
>.|.|TRBJ1-3|TRBV18
TGTGCCAGCTCACCACTTCCAGAGCCCTCTGGAAACACCATATATTTT
CASSPLPEPSGNTIYF
>TRBD1|.|TRBJ2-7|TRBV6-9
TGTGCCAGCAGTTATACTACAGGGGGCTCCTACGAGCAGTACTTC
CASSYTTGGSYEQYF
>.|.|TRBJ2-7|TRBV4-2
TGTGCCAGCAGCCAAGCTCAGTCCTTATCCTACGAGCAGTACTTC
CASSQAQSLSYEQYF
>.|.|TRBJ2-5|TRBV7-9
TGTGCCAGCAGCTCGGGGGCGGGGTCCCAAGAGACCCAGTACTTC
CASSSGAGSQETQYF
>TRBD2|.|TRBJ2-1|TRBV7-2
TGTGCCAGCATACTTAGCGGGAGCGCGTACAATGAGCAGTTCTTC
CASILSGSAYNEQFF
>TRBD1|few|TRBJ1-2|TRBV3-1/TRBV3-2
TGTGCCAGCAGCCAAGGACAGACAGGGAGATATGGCTACACCTTC
CASSQGQTGRYGYTF
>.|.|TRBJ1-5|TRBV15
TGTGCCACCAGCAGAGGATCCGAGGGAGGAGGATGGAATCAGCCCCAGCATTTT
CATSRGSEGGGWNQPQHF
>TRBD1|once|TRBJ2-1|TRBV6-5
TGTGCCAGCAGCGGATCGGGGACAGGGAACAATGAGCAGTTCTTC
CASSGSGTGNNEQFF
>.|once|TRBJ1-4|TRBV5-1
TGCGCCAGCAGCCCTGGGGGGGAAGGAGAAAAACTGTTTTTT
CASSPGGEGEKLFF
>TRBD1|few|TRBJ1-5|TRBV19
TGTGCCAGTAATCCCTCCGGGACAGGGGGTTTTCAGCCCCAGCATTTT
CASNPSGTGGFQPQHF
>.|.|TRBJ2-1|TRBV14
TGTGCCAGCAGCCAAGGTCCCGCCGGACTTTATGAGCAGTTCTTC
CASSQGPAGLYEQFF
>.|.|TRBJ1-6|TRBV2
TGTGCCAGCAGTGGGAGCCGACAGGCGAATTCACCCCTCCACTTT
CASSGSRQANSPLHF
>TRBD2|.|TRBJ2-3|TRBV6-6
TGTGCCAGCAACGGGGGGAATACAGATACGCAGTATTTT
CASNGGNTDTQYF
>.|.|TRBJ1-1|TRBV11-1
TGTGCCAGCAGCTTAGTGGGCACTGAAGCTTTCTTT
CASSLVGTEAFF
>.|.|TRBJ2-2|TRBV18
TGTGCCAGCTCACCACGGACAGACCTGAACACCGGGGAGCTGTTTTTT
CASSPRTDLNTGELFF
>TRBD1|.|TRBJ1-5|TRBV5-6
TGTGCCAGCAGCTTCACAGGGGCATATAGCAATCAGCCCCAGCATTTT
CASSFTGAYSNQPQHF
>.|.|TRBJ1-1|TRBV27
TGTGCCAGCAGGTGGGGGGGGAACACTGAAGCTTTCTTT
CASRWGGNTEAFF
>TRBD1|many|TRBJ1-1|TRBV29-1
TGCAGCGTTGAGGCCGACAGGGAGGGCGCTTTCTTT
CSVEADREGAFF
>.|.|TRBJ1-5|TRBV6-5
TGTGCCAGCATGGCAGGGAGGGATCAGCCCCAGCATTTT
CASMAGRDQPQHF
>.|.|TRBJ1-1|TRBV7-8
TGTGCCAGCAGCTTAGCGGGACGGATGAACACTGAAGCTTTCTTT
CASSLAGRMNTEAFF
>.|once|TRBJ1-2|TRBV18
TGTGCCAGCTCCAACAGGGAAGGGTATGGCTACACCTTC
CASSNREGYGYTF
>.|.|TRBJ1-2|TRBV19
TGTGCCAGTAGTTCGAGGCGGCTTTCCTATGGCTACACCTTC
CASSSRRLSYGYTF